The rows below give T cell receptor beta chains drawn from one sample of a study of T-cell reconstitution after alpha-beta-depleted transplantation in children. TCRdb redid the calling of the PCR reads with MiXCR, one entry per CDR3 protein. The sample lists 150,000 to 200,000 distinct CDR3 sequences, 5% to 6.5% occurring once. Here the sequenced sample was PBMCs, taken before TCRalphabeta/CD19-depleted stem cell transplant. The origin of the receptors is a girl less than two years old with combined immunodeficiency, due to receive a stem cell transplant. The CDR3 runs from the conserved cysteine through the conserved F or W. D genes are given only for firm matches. A clone size is listed for some rows: how often the clone was seen (once, few, many), or a class if it is expanded.

d_gene: TRBD2
v_gene: TRBV7-2
abundance: few
j_gene: TRBJ2-7
CDR3aa: CASTLGAGGEEEQYF
CDR3nt: TGTGCCAGCACCCTGGGAGCGGGAGGGGAGGAAGAGCAGTACTTC

d_gene: TRBD2
v_gene: TRBV29-1
abundance: many
j_gene: TRBJ2-1
CDR3aa: CSVAGLAGGSLYNEQFF
CDR3nt: TGCAGCGTTGCCGGCCTAGCGGGGGGGTCCCTCTACAATGAGCAGTTCTTC

d_gene: .
v_gene: TRBV14
abundance: many
j_gene: TRBJ2-1
CDR3aa: CASSHHGNEQFF
CDR3nt: TGTGCCAGCAGCCACCACGGCAATGAGCAGTTCTTC

d_gene: .
v_gene: TRBV7-7
abundance: few
j_gene: TRBJ2-5
CDR3aa: CASSRRETQYF
CDR3nt: TGTGCCAGCAGCCGCCGGGAGACCCAGTACTTC

d_gene: .
v_gene: TRBV27
abundance: many
j_gene: TRBJ2-7
CDR3aa: CASSPSRVYEQYF
CDR3nt: TGTGCCAGCAGTCCAAGCAGGGTCTACGAGCAGTACTTC

d_gene: .
v_gene: TRBV4-3
abundance: .
j_gene: TRBJ2-1
CDR3aa: CASSQETIPGGLVEQFF
CDR3nt: TGCGCCAGCAGCCAAGAGACGATCCCCGGAGGGCTTGTTGAGCAGTTCTTC

d_gene: TRBD2
v_gene: TRBV6-1
abundance: few
j_gene: TRBJ2-7
CDR3aa: CASSASLAGTYEQYF
CDR3nt: TGTGCCAGCAGTGCTTCTTTAGCGGGGACGTACGAGCAGTACTTC

d_gene: TRBD2
v_gene: TRBV7-9
abundance: few
j_gene: TRBJ2-1
CDR3aa: CASSLKLAGGSYNEQFF
CDR3nt: TGTGCCAGCAGCCTAAAACTAGCGGGGGGCTCCTACAATGAGCAGTTCTTC

d_gene: .
v_gene: TRBV24-1
abundance: .
j_gene: TRBJ2-7
CDR3aa: CATSAWGTVGYEQYF
CDR3nt: TGTGCCACCAGTGCCTGGGGAACAGTAGGCTACGAGCAGTACTTC

d_gene: .
v_gene: TRBV3-1
abundance: many
j_gene: TRBJ1-3
CDR3aa: CASSQPGLPGNTIYF
CDR3nt: TGTGCCAGCAGCCAACCAGGTTTACCTGGAAACACCATATATTTT

d_gene: .
v_gene: TRBV12-3/TRBV12-4
abundance: .
j_gene: TRBJ1-6
CDR3aa: CASRDIRGSPLHF
CDR3nt: TGTGCCAGCAGGGACATCCGGGGTTCACCCCTCCACTTT

d_gene: .
v_gene: TRBV7-9
abundance: many
j_gene: TRBJ1-1
CDR3aa: CASSFGETEAFF
CDR3nt: TGTGCCAGCAGCTTCGGGGAGACTGAAGCTTTCTTT

d_gene: TRBD2
v_gene: TRBV5-1
abundance: many
j_gene: TRBJ2-1
CDR3aa: CASSLSTSGSVYEQFF
CDR3nt: TGCGCCAGCAGCTTGTCGACTAGCGGGAGTGTATATGAGCAGTTCTTC

d_gene: TRBD1
v_gene: TRBV29-1
abundance: many
j_gene: TRBJ2-5
CDR3aa: CSVEVAGTGEETQYF
CDR3nt: TGCAGCGTTGAAGTAGCTGGGACAGGGGAAGAGACCCAGTACTTC

d_gene: .
v_gene: TRBV7-9
abundance: many
j_gene: TRBJ2-4
CDR3aa: CASSLVGRGNIQYF
CDR3nt: TGTGCCAGCAGCTTAGTCGGCAGAGGAAACATTCAGTACTTC

d_gene: .
v_gene: TRBV28
abundance: many
j_gene: TRBJ1-1
CDR3aa: CASSLSLVQPGDTEAFF
CDR3nt: TGTGCCAGCAGTTTATCCCTTGTACAACCTGGGGACACTGAAGCTTTCTTT

d_gene: .
v_gene: TRBV15
abundance: many
j_gene: TRBJ2-5
CDR3aa: CATSGWNTQYF
CDR3nt: TGTGCCACCAGCGGTTGGAATACCCAGTACTTC

d_gene: .
v_gene: TRBV27
abundance: many
j_gene: TRBJ2-7
CDR3aa: CASSLIGSTYEQYF
CDR3nt: TGTGCCAGCAGTTTAATCGGGAGCACCTACGAGCAGTACTTC

d_gene: .
v_gene: TRBV5-1
abundance: many
j_gene: TRBJ2-3
CDR3aa: CASSLGQGGDTQYF
CDR3nt: TGCGCCAGCAGCTTGGGACAGGGAGGGGATACGCAGTATTTT

d_gene: .
v_gene: TRBV9
abundance: many
j_gene: TRBJ2-6
CDR3aa: CASSVGRGANVLTF
CDR3nt: TGTGCCAGCAGCGTAGGGCGTGGGGCCAACGTCCTGACTTTC

d_gene: TRBD1
v_gene: TRBV4-2
abundance: few
j_gene: TRBJ2-1
CDR3aa: CASSQGTRQGMGEQFF
CDR3nt: TGTGCCAGCAGCCAAGGGACTCGACAGGGTATGGGTGAGCAGTTCTTC

d_gene: TRBD1
v_gene: TRBV20-1
abundance: .
j_gene: TRBJ2-7
CDR3aa: CSAKPTGNYEQYF
CDR3nt: TGCAGTGCTAAACCGACAGGGAACTACGAGCAGTACTTC

d_gene: .
v_gene: TRBV6-2/TRBV6-3
abundance: .
j_gene: TRBJ2-1
CDR3aa: CASSLLVRAEQFF
CDR3nt: TGTGCCAGCAGTTTACTAGTTCGGGCTGAGCAGTTCTTC

d_gene: .
v_gene: TRBV11-3
abundance: many
j_gene: TRBJ2-5
CDR3aa: CASSLEQTQTQYF
CDR3nt: TGTGCCAGCAGCTTAGAGCAAACACAGACCCAGTACTTC

d_gene: .
v_gene: TRBV13
abundance: few
j_gene: TRBJ2-7
CDR3aa: CASSEGHRYEQYF
CDR3nt: TGTGCCAGCAGCGAGGGACACCGATACGAGCAGTACTTC

d_gene: TRBD1
v_gene: TRBV5-1
abundance: many
j_gene: TRBJ2-7
CDR3aa: CASTPGTGIYEQYF
CDR3nt: TGCGCCAGCACTCCCGGGACAGGAATCTACGAGCAGTACTTC

d_gene: TRBD1
v_gene: TRBV10-2
abundance: .
j_gene: TRBJ2-1
CDR3aa: CASSEGTGGYNEQFF
CDR3nt: TGCGCCAGCAGTGAAGGGACAGGGGGCTACAATGAGCAGTTCTTC

d_gene: TRBD1
v_gene: TRBV4-2
abundance: few
j_gene: TRBJ1-2
CDR3aa: CASSQAGTELNYGYTF
CDR3nt: TGTGCCAGCAGCCAAGCCGGGACAGAACTTAACTATGGCTACACCTTC

d_gene: TRBD1
v_gene: TRBV24-1
abundance: many
j_gene: TRBJ2-3
CDR3aa: CATSEPTGGHTDTQYF
CDR3nt: TGTGCCACCAGTGAGCCGACAGGGGGCCACACAGATACGCAGTATTTT

d_gene: .
v_gene: TRBV20-1
abundance: many
j_gene: TRBJ2-5
CDR3aa: CSASGRRGRRQETQYF
CDR3nt: TGCAGTGCTAGTGGCAGGAGGGGGAGGCGGCAAGAGACCCAGTACTTC

d_gene: .
v_gene: TRBV29-1
abundance: many
j_gene: TRBJ2-7
CDR3aa: CSVTGARGSSYEQYF
CDR3nt: TGCAGCGTGACCGGGGCAAGGGGTTCATCCTACGAGCAGTACTTC

d_gene: TRBD2
v_gene: TRBV29-1
abundance: many
j_gene: TRBJ2-3
CDR3aa: CSVALAGGDTQYF
CDR3nt: TGCAGCGTTGCGCTAGCGGGGGGGGATACGCAGTATTTT

d_gene: .
v_gene: TRBV18
abundance: many
j_gene: TRBJ1-4
CDR3aa: CASSPRTGGEKLFF
CDR3nt: TGTGCCAGCTCACCACGAACAGGTGGTGAAAAACTGTTTTTT

d_gene: TRBD2
v_gene: TRBV14
abundance: many
j_gene: TRBJ2-1
CDR3aa: CASSQGSGLAGPYNEQFF
CDR3nt: TGTGCCAGCAGCCAAGGGTCAGGGCTAGCGGGACCCTACAATGAGCAGTTCTTC

d_gene: TRBD2
v_gene: TRBV29-1
abundance: many
j_gene: TRBJ2-7
CDR3aa: CSVGGRYEQYF
CDR3nt: TGCAGCGTTGGCGGGAGATACGAGCAGTACTTC

d_gene: TRBD1
v_gene: TRBV20-1
abundance: many
j_gene: TRBJ2-3
CDR3aa: CSASGDRATDTQYF
CDR3nt: TGCAGTGCTAGTGGGGACAGGGCCACAGATACGCAGTATTTT

d_gene: .
v_gene: TRBV5-6
abundance: .
j_gene: TRBJ1-5
CDR3aa: CASSLLGAGNQPQHF
CDR3nt: TGTGCCAGCAGCTTGTTAGGCGCGGGCAATCAGCCCCAGCATTTT

d_gene: TRBD1
v_gene: TRBV20-1
abundance: many
j_gene: TRBJ2-2
CDR3aa: CSARDPGTGTTGELFF
CDR3nt: TGCAGTGCTAGGGATCCCGGGACAGGAACTACCGGGGAGCTGTTTTTT

d_gene: TRBD2
v_gene: TRBV28
abundance: many
j_gene: TRBJ2-1
CDR3aa: CASSFDGLSREGPYNEQFF
CDR3nt: TGTGCCAGCAGTTTTGACGGTTTGTCGCGGGAGGGACCATACAATGAGCAGTTCTTC

d_gene: .
v_gene: TRBV12-3/TRBV12-4
abundance: many
j_gene: TRBJ2-5
CDR3aa: CASSLGRGGGQETQYF
CDR3nt: TGTGCCAGCAGTTTAGGTAGAGGGGGGGGGCAGGAGACCCAGTACTTC

d_gene: .
v_gene: TRBV7-9
abundance: many
j_gene: TRBJ2-6
CDR3aa: CASSPDSGANVLTF
CDR3nt: TGTGCCAGCAGCCCAGACTCTGGGGCCAACGTCCTGACTTTC

d_gene: TRBD1
v_gene: TRBV7-2
abundance: many
j_gene: TRBJ2-4
CDR3aa: CASSLATGKLAKNIQYF
CDR3nt: TGTGCCAGCAGCTTAGCGACAGGGAAATTAGCCAAAAACATTCAGTACTTC

d_gene: TRBD1
v_gene: TRBV10-3
abundance: many
j_gene: TRBJ2-7
CDR3aa: CAIRGQPYEQYF
CDR3nt: TGTGCCATCAGGGGACAGCCCTACGAGCAGTACTTC

d_gene: TRBD2
v_gene: TRBV7-6
abundance: many
j_gene: TRBJ2-3
CDR3aa: CASSLEVSSGSLDTQYF
CDR3nt: TGTGCCAGCAGCTTAGAAGTTAGTAGCGGGAGTCTGGATACGCAGTATTTT

d_gene: TRBD2
v_gene: TRBV4-3
abundance: many
j_gene: TRBJ2-5
CDR3aa: CASSQALAARTQYF
CDR3nt: TGCGCCAGCAGCCAAGCACTAGCGGCGAGGACCCAGTACTTC